A single sample is the source of the 19 T cell receptor beta chains below, sequenced in a study of long-term antiretroviral therapy in people with HIV. Sequencing relied on immunoSEQ assay v3.0, run at survey level. Clones were read by immunoSEQ multiplex PCR, and TCRdb kept only the in-frame ones, dropping some. The data hold around 25,000 clones, with 80% to 85% observed a single time. The sequencing used unsorted PBMCs, collected at the start of antiretroviral therapy, before treatment. Receptors were obtained from a young woman with HIV.

This sequence joins TRBV2 and TRBJ1-3, with a tentative D call TRBD1 (6 bases). CDR3 length: 15 amino acids. Per germline, CDR1 SNHLY and CDR2 FYNNEI. Trimming cost V 7 bases and J 0 bases, with 13 bases left between them. CDR3 sequence reads: CASKSGGASGNTIYF. The CDR3, as DNA: TGTGCCAGCAAAAGTGGGGGCGCCTCTGGAAACACCATATATTTT.

This clone was detected a few times. The V gene is TRBV9, the J gene TRBJ1-3; D call uncertain. Trimming removed 3 bases from V and 0 bases from J, with 13 bases in between. The CDR3 extends over 16 amino acids. Germline V gene data show CDR1 as SGDLS and CDR2 as YYNGEE. The CDR3 DNA reads TGTGCCAGCAGCGCGACCACTTCACCCTCTGGAAACACCATATATTTT. This translates into CASSATTSPSGNTIYF.

This clone was counted a few times. The chain combines TRBV5-1 with TRBJ1-5; no firm D call. This CDR3 is 12 amino acids long. With 1 base removed from V and 7 bases from J, the gap between germline ends came to 6 bases. CDR1 is SGHRS, CDR2 YFSETQ, per germline. As DNA, the CDR3 is TGCGCCAGCAGCTTGTCTGGCCAGCCCCAGCATTTT. Translated: CASSLSGQPQHF.

The chain carries TRBV7-9 and TRBJ1-1; D remains ambiguous. The CDR3 is 16 residues long. The germline V and J ends were trimmed by 1 base and 8 bases, with 20 bases remaining between them. Germline V gene data show CDR1 as SEHNR and CDR2 as FQNEAQ (reference sequence). Written as DNA, the CDR3 is TGTGCCAGCAGCTTAGGATGGGCGCGACGCCCGAGGGAAGCTTTCTTT. Amino acid sequence: CASSLGWARRPREAFF.

This chain links TRBV4-3 with TRBJ2-7; D gene unclear. The ends were cut back, 2 bases at V and 0 bases at J, with 8 bases in the middle. CDR1 is LGHNA, CDR2 YSLEER, per germline. The CDR3 runs 14 residues. The CDR3 nucleotides are TGCGCCAGCAGCCAATCCAGGAACTCCTACGAGCAGTACTTC. It encodes CASSQSRNSYEQYF.

The chain employs TRBV6-5 and TRBJ2-7; D is possibly TRBD1 (5 bases). Trimming shortened V by 4 bases and J by 4 bases, and 14 bases separated the two germline ends. CDR3 length: 14 residues. CDR1 and CDR2 from the germline V gene are MNHEY and SVGAGI. CDR3 amino acids: CASSFRQPPYEQYF. The CDR3 nucleotides read TGTGCCAGCAGTTTTCGACAGCCCCCATACGAGCAGTACTTC.

By share of the sample, this clone is medium-sized. The chain uses TRBV5-8 and TRBJ2-7; D is undetermined. The CDR3 totals 12 residues. V shed 0 bases and J shed 3 bases, with 4 bases lying between them. Germline V gene lookup returns CDR1 SGHTS and CDR2 YDEGEE. The CDR3 here is CASSLGVYEQYF. The CDR3 nucleotides read TGTGCCAGCAGCTTGGGGGTCTACGAGCAGTACTTC. Full variable domain (missing parts from reference TRBV5-8 and TRBJ2-7): EAGVTQSPTHLIKTRGQQATLRCSPISGHTSVYWYQQALGLGLQFLLWYDEGEERNRGNFPPRFSGRQFPNYSSELNVNALELEDSALYLCASSLGVYEQYFGPGTRLTVT.

This sequence joins TRBV4-1 and TRBJ2-1; D possibly corresponds to TRBD1 (5 bases). The CDR3 totals 16 residues. CDR1 and CDR2 from the germline V gene are MGHRA and YSYEKL. V was clipped by 0 bases and J by 0 bases, with 9 bases between them. The CDR3: CASSQDRASSYNEQFF. The CDR3 DNA is TGCGCCAGCAGCCAAGACAGGGCCAGCTCCTACAATGAGCAGTTCTTC.

The chain couples TRBV6-1 to TRBJ1-5; no reliable D call. Trimming pared 1 base from V and 5 bases from J, leaving 12 bases between. The CDR3 loop spans 15 amino acids. Germline V gives CDR1 MNHNS, CDR2 SASEGT. CDR3 nucleotide sequence: TGTGCCAGCAGTGAAGATCTCCAGAGGCATCAGCCCCAGCATTTT. Residues: CASSEDLQRHQPQHF.

The gene calls are TRBV5-1 and TRBJ2-7; TRBD2 might be the D (5 bases). Trimming removed 4 bases from V and 1 base from J, with 12 bases in between. The CDR3 length is 14 residues. Germline V gene sequence: CDR1 SGHRS, CDR2 YFSETQ. CDR3 in DNA: TGCGCCAGCAGCCCACCGCGGACTTCCTACGAGCAGTACTTC. This sequence encodes CASSPPRTSYEQYF.

The rearrangement uses TRBV19 and TRBJ2-7, with 7 bases lining up with TRBD2. Trimming cost V 3 bases and J 3 bases; bases outside gene matches: 8. The CDR3 covers 15 residues. Per germline, CDR1 LNHDA and CDR2 SQIVND (reference sequence). The CDR3 region is CASSIAPSGLYEQYF. The CDR3 DNA follows: TGTGCCAGTAGTATTGCGCCTAGCGGACTCTACGAGCAGTACTTC.

The chain uses TRBV6-6 and TRBJ2-7, with TRBD1 as a possible D gene (6 bases). CDR3 size: 13 residues. In germline, CDR1 is MNHNY, CDR2 SVGAGI (reference sequence). V lost 5 bases to trimming and J lost 3 bases, with 11 bases between them. CDR3 in amino acids: CASSVGQLYEQYF. The CDR3 DNA follows: TGTGCCAGCAGTGTGGGACAACTCTACGAGCAGTACTTC.

This clone was observed a handful of times. The V call is TRBV2, the J call TRBJ1-2; no definite D call. This CDR3 spans 13 amino acids. With 1 base removed from V and 5 bases from J, the gap between germline ends came to 8 bases. Germline assignment: CDR1 SNHLY and CDR2 FYNNEI. CDR3 amino acids: CASSEVRVYGYTF. The CDR3 DNA reads TGTGCCAGCAGTGAAGTCAGAGTATATGGCTACACCTTC. Variable domain in full (rest from reference TRBV2 and TRBJ1-2): EPEVTQTPSHQVTQMGQEVILRCVPISNHLYFYWYRQILGQKVEFLVSFYNNEISEKSEIFDDQFSVERPDGSNFTLKIRSTKLEDSAMYFCASSEVRVYGYTFGSGTRLTVV.

This chain uses TRBV28 with TRBJ1-1; D possibly corresponds to TRBD1 (6 bases). The CDR3 runs 14 residues. V was pared by 4 bases and J by 4 bases, with 13 bases between. Looked up from germline, CDR1 is MDHEN and CDR2 is SYDVKM. CDR3 sequence (DNA): TGTGCCAGCAGTTACCCCGGGGGCGCCACTGAAGCTTTCTTT. As protein: CASSYPGGATEAFF.

The V and J genes are TRBV4-3 and TRBJ1-4; D unclear. The CDR3 is 16 amino acids. Trimming took 1 base from V and 0 from J, leaving 9 bases between them. CDR1 LGHNA and CDR2 YSLEER come from the germline V gene. The CDR3 sequence: CASSQAGSATNEKLFF. CDR3 in DNA: TGCGCCAGCAGCCAAGCCGGGTCAGCAACTAATGAAAAACTGTTTTTT.

By share, this clone counts as large. This chain uses TRBV27 with TRBJ1-2; unclear D gene. Trimming removed 2 bases from V and 3 bases from J, with 13 bases in between. Germline CDR1 MNHEY, CDR2 SMNVEV (reference sequence). The CDR3 sequence is 15 residues long. Here the CDR3 DNA reads TGTGCCAGCAGTTTAACCCAGGCAGCCTACTATGGCTACACCTTC. This translates into CASSLTQAAYYGYTF.

The J gene is TRBJ2-1, the V gene TRBV5-4; 9 positions agree with TRBD2. The germline CDR1 and CDR2 sequences are SGHNT and YYREEE (reference sequence). J gave up 0 bases and V 0 bases, and 4 bases lay outside the gene matches. This CDR3 spans 17 amino acids. CDR3 DNA: TGTGCCAGCAGCTTGGTGTGGCGGGGGGGCTCCTACAATGAGCAGTTCTTC. This sequence encodes CASSLVWRGGSYNEQFF.

This chain joins TRBV14 and TRBJ1-2, with D possibly matching TRBD1 (5 bases). The CDR3 runs to 13 residues. Trimming removed 4 bases at V and 8 bases at J, with 14 bases between. From germline, CDR1 is SGHDN and CDR2 FVKESK. The CDR3 region has the DNA TGTGCCAGCAGCCTCGACAGCGGGAGCGGCTACACCTTC. Translating gives CASSLDSGSGYTF.

This chain links TRBV2 with TRBJ2-5; D is uncertain. This CDR3 has 13 amino acids. Trimming left V 5 bases short and J 5 bases short, with 12 bases between. Germline CDR1 and CDR2: SNHLY and FYNNEI. Written as DNA, the CDR3 is TGTGCCAGCAGTTTTCAGTATCGTGAGACCCAGTACTTC. This encodes CASSFQYRETQYF.